Below are 14 T cell receptor beta chains sequenced from a single sample in a study of T cell clonotyping in hematopoietic cell transplantation. Some clones are missing from TCRdb's copy, which holds only in-frame ones; the method was immunoSEQ multiplex PCR. This sample has 70,000 or so clones, with around 94% found just once. Source material: peripheral blood mononuclear cells. The source is a man in his forties or fifties in good health. Some clones in this sample may be carry-over from other donors' samples.

The V and J genes are TRBV6-5 and TRBJ1-2; no firm D call. Germline V gene sequence: CDR1 MNHEY, CDR2 SVGAGI. There are 12 residues in the CDR3. V was clipped by 2 bases and J by 2 bases, with 3 bases between them. The CDR3 reads CASSYGNYGYTF. Here the CDR3 DNA reads TGTGCCAGCAGTTACGGGAACTATGGCTACACCTTC.

The genes are TRBV9 and TRBJ2-1, with 10 bases matching TRBD1. The CDR3 contains 15 residues. The germline CDR1 and CDR2 sequences are SGDLS and YYNGEE. The junction had 4 bases not matched to a gene; V was cut back by 3 bases and J by 4 bases. CDR3: CASSGPGQGYNEQFF. CDR3 DNA: TGTGCCAGCAGCGGACCGGGACAGGGGTACAATGAGCAGTTCTTC.

This chain joins TRBV19 and TRBJ2-5; perhaps TRBD1 as D (5 bases). V was cut by 2 bases and J by 1 base, with 11 bases left in between. CDR3 length: 15 amino acids. CDR1 is LNHDA and CDR2 is SQIVND in the germline V gene (reference sequence). The CDR3 DNA reads TGTGCCAGTAGTATACAGGGCGGCGCCCAAGAGACCCAGTACTTC. Amino acid sequence: CASSIQGGAQETQYF.

This clone was seen once. This sample includes further DNA sequences coding for the same CDR3. The chain links TRBV7-9 to TRBJ1-3; the match to TRBD1 covers 9 bases. Germline lookup yields CDR1 SEHNR and CDR2 FQNEAQ (reference sequence). Losses at the gene ends were 10 bases for V and 4 bases for J; bases not matched to a gene: 11. CDR3 length equals 15 residues. The CDR3 spells CATDSTGGLGNTIYF. CDR3 in DNA: TGTGCCACCGACTCGACAGGGGGTTTGGGAAACACCATATATTTT.

This clone was seen just once. CDR3 loop: CASIKTQGNTEAFF. CDR3 sequence (DNA): TGTGCCAGTATCAAGACCCAGGGGAACACTGAAGCTTTCTTT. The gene calls are TRBV19 and TRBJ1-1, with D tentatively TRBD1 (5 bases). The germline CDR1 and CDR2 sequences are LNHDA and SQIVND (reference sequence). V was clipped by 7 bases and J by 1 base, with 13 bases between them. The CDR3 is made up of 14 amino acids.

This sequence joins TRBV28 and TRBJ1-4; 8 bases line up with TRBD1. CDR1 is MDHEN and CDR2 is SYDVKM in the germline V gene. J lost 2 bases, V lost 3 bases, and 17 bases had no gene match. This CDR3 is 20 amino acids long. The CDR3, as DNA: TGTGCCAGCAGTTTGTTCGGCGGACAGGGCGTTCCTTCGACTAATGAAAAACTGTTTTTT. Protein product: CASSLFGGQGVPSTNEKLFF.

Turning to this clone: This specimen includes other DNA sequences encoding the same CDR3. The V and J genes are TRBV7-9 and TRBJ1-1, with D hard to call. The germline V and J ends were trimmed by 2 bases and 3 bases, with 4 bases remaining between them. The CDR3 runs to 12 residues. Germline CDR1 reads SEHNR; CDR2 reads FQNEAQ (reference sequence). CDR3: CASSLSHTEAFF. In DNA, the CDR3 is TGTGCCAGCAGCTTAAGCCACACTGAAGCTTTCTTT.

The J gene is TRBJ2-6, the V gene TRBV19; weak D call: TRBD1 (5 bases). This CDR3 contains 15 residues. Germline-derived CDR1 and CDR2 are LNHDA and SQIVND (reference sequence). V was trimmed by 5 bases and J by 0 bases, leaving 8 bases between them. CDR3 amino acids: CASSPGNSGANVLTF. CDR3 coding DNA: TGTGCCAGTAGTCCAGGGAACTCTGGGGCCAACGTCCTGACTTTC.

V and J are TRBV19 and TRBJ2-7; 11 nucleotides align to TRBD2. This CDR3 comprises 14 residues. The V gene's germline CDR1 is LNHDA and CDR2 SQIVND (reference sequence). J lost 3 bases, V lost 3 bases, and 1 base had no gene match. CDR3 in amino acids: CASSIGTSGYEQYF. DNA for the CDR3: TGTGCCAGTAGTATCGGGACTAGCGGCTACGAGCAGTACTTC. Full variable domain (remainder filled in from reference TRBV19 and TRBJ2-7): DGGITQSPKYLFRKEGQNVTLSCEQNLNHDAMYWYRQDPGQGLRLIYYSQIVNDFQKGDIAEGYSVSREKKESFPLTVTSAQKNPTAFYLCASSIGTSGYEQYFGPGTRLTVT.

The rearrangement links TRBV5-6 to TRBJ2-3; D uncertain. Germline lookup yields CDR1 SGHDT and CDR2 YYEEEE. This CDR3 contains 13 residues. Trimming removed 6 bases at V and 2 bases at J, with 10 bases between. CDR3 DNA: TGTGCCAGCAAGTCCGGGTACACAGATACGCAGTATTTT. The encoded protein is CASKSGYTDTQYF.

CDR3: CASSVAGGLLPETQYF. The CDR3 nucleotides are TGTGCCAGCAGCGTCGCGGGGGGGCTTCTCCCAGAGACCCAGTACTTC. This chain links TRBV7-9 with TRBJ2-5; 9 bases fit TRBD2. The germline V gene has CDR1 SEHNR and CDR2 FQNEAQ (reference sequence). The CDR3 is made up of 16 amino acids. Unmatched junction bases numbered 11, after V lost 5 bases and J lost 4 bases.

V usage is TRBV11-3 and J usage is TRBJ2-3; TRBD2 matches 16 bases. J was trimmed by 4 bases and V by 5 bases; bases with no gene match: 3. CDR1 is SGHNT, CDR2 YENEEA, per germline. This CDR3 is built from 16 residues. CDR3 bases: TGTGCCAGCAGCGCCGGGACTAGCGGGGGGGCAGATACGCAGTATTTT. This codes for CASSAGTSGGADTQYF.

The rearrangement links TRBV6-1 to TRBJ1-5; no clear D. V was trimmed by 3 bases and J by 7 bases, leaving 10 bases between them. The CDR3 loop spans 13 amino acids. Germline lookup yields CDR1 MNHNS and CDR2 SASEGT. The CDR3 loop is CASSDRVEQPQHF. For the CDR3, the DNA is TGTGCCAGCAGTGACCGCGTAGAACAGCCCCAGCATTTT.

The rearrangement links TRBV5-1 to TRBJ2-7; a weak D match, TRBD2 (5 bases). The germline gives CDR1 SGHRS, CDR2 YFSETQ. V gave up 4 bases and J gave up 3 bases, with 20 bases separating them. This CDR3 comprises 16 residues. The CDR3 here is CASSPGPGSIGYEQYF. The CDR3 nucleotides read TGCGCCAGCAGCCCCGGGCCGGGGTCGATCGGCTACGAGCAGTACTTC.